A single sample is the source of the 2 T cell receptor beta chains below, sequenced in a study of blood T cell repertoires in COVID-19. Repertoires were generated with immunoSEQ multiplex PCR, while TCRdb's copy carries only in-frame clones and drops some. The sample lists approximately 28,000 clones, 75% to 85% occurring once. Sequencing used peripheral blood. Every receptor here comes from a man at least 80 years old with active or convalescent COVID-19.

V and J are TRBV5-4 and TRBJ2-1, with TRBD2 matching 8 bases. The CDR3 is 14 amino acids. CDR1 is SGHNT and CDR2 is YYREEE in the germline V gene (reference sequence). J lost 7 bases, V lost 0 bases, and 3 bases had no gene match. CDR3 residues: CASSLAGGSNEQFF. The CDR3 DNA follows: TGTGCCAGCAGCTTGGCGGGGGGGTCGAATGAGCAGTTCTTC.

This clone has only a few counts. The V and J genes are TRBV27 and TRBJ1-5; D is ambiguous. The CDR3 runs 16 residues. Between the trimmed V and J ends, which lost 4 bases and 0 bases, there was a span of 13 bases. CDR1 MNHEY and CDR2 SMNVEV come from the germline V gene (reference sequence). This CDR3 is CASSSQARGSNQPQHF. The DNA for the CDR3 is TGTGCCAGCAGTTCGCAGGCCCGGGGTAGCAATCAGCCCCAGCATTTT.